This T cell receptor (beta chain) was sequenced during a study of shared clonotypes between healthy human individuals. On this clone: Antigen: not known.

Regarding the study as a whole: Rarefaction exposed incomplete sorted-subset sequencing despite large depth.

Sequencing was performed with immunoSEQ multiplex PCR; in TCRdb, only in-frame clones are kept and a portion is missing. The sample holds about 2.2 million clones; roughly 91% are singletons and the top ten take roughly 1.7%. The naive CD8 subset, CD45RO-negative cells positively selected for CCR7, excluded terminally differentiated effector memory CD45RA+ cells. Recent vaccinations or acute infections were absent in the healthy HIV-negative adult donors. The length of the CDR3 is 15 residues. V trimming: 4 bases; J trimming: 5 bases; junction bases outside the gene matches: 5. The germline gives CDR1 SEHNR, CDR2 FQNEAQ (reference sequence).

The source is a man younger than 35 in good health. Some clones in this sample may be carry-over from other donors' samples. This rearrangement joins TRBV7-9 to TRBJ2-5; 12 bases line up with TRBD2. Sequencing input: naive CD8+ T cells from PBMCs. CDR3 protein: CASSSSGRAEETQYF. CDR3 DNA sequence: TGTGCCAGCAGCTCTAGCGGGAGGGCCGAGGAGACCCAGTACTTC.